These T cell receptor beta chains were read from a single sample in a study of control samples from healthy donors and cancer patients. Only in-frame clones appear in the TCRdb table, and some are missing; sequencing was by immunoSEQ multiplex PCR. The sample includes tens of thousands of clones, roughly 91% of them seen just once. Sample: blood. The source of these receptors is a woman aged 55-69 years in good health. The CDR3 runs from the conserved cysteine through the conserved F or W.

J,V,CDR3
TRBJ2-1,TRBV29-1,CSVEEGRAGTYNEQFF
TRBJ1-4,TRBV7-2,CASSLSQGATNEKLFF
TRBJ1-5,TRBV27,CASSSYREGNQPQHF
TRBJ1-2,TRBV16,CASSHLGVYGYTF
TRBJ2-3,TRBV11-3,CASRIGTSGGLSTDTQYF
TRBJ1-2,TRBV3-1/TRBV3-2,CASSQETPSGGYTF
TRBJ2-1,TRBV11-3,CASSLSRIGSGQIYNEQFF
TRBJ2-2,TRBV4-1,CASSQEGAFRGGELFF
TRBJ1-1,TRBV27,CASSLYAPPEAFF
TRBJ1-2,TRBV7-8,CASSLGGGGIGYTF
TRBJ1-2,TRBV2,CASIPDGTPNYGYTF
TRBJ1-2,TRBV19,CASSPAGLGGTYGYTF
TRBJ1-1,TRBV5-1,CASSSGGAGNTEAFF
TRBJ2-3,TRBV7-9,CASSAPTGHGTDTQYF
TRBJ1-1,TRBV27,CASSLGTNTEAFF
TRBJ2-5,TRBV11-2,CASSSGPNGETQYF
TRBJ2-1,TRBV7-2,CASSSSPWREGRWGEQFF
TRBJ2-3,TRBV2,CASSDGGGTDTQYF
TRBJ2-3,TRBV6-2/TRBV6-3,CASSSIQGDTQYF
TRBJ2-1,TRBV11-3,CASSRLSAGGGPRKFF
TRBJ1-4,TRBV30,CAWSPLERVSEKLFF